These 23 T cell receptor beta chains were all obtained from the same sample, sequenced in a study of regulatory T cells in long-lasting Graves disease. Time point: newly diagnosed GD, antithyroid drugs for less than 3 months. TCR sequences were obtained from RNA taken from PBMCs. Combining iRepertoire HTBI primers with Arm-PCR of CDR3 regions, the authors built TCR beta libraries. MiXCR, applied by TCRdb to the multiplex PCR reads, yields one record per CDR3 protein. This sample has more than 450,000 distinct CDR3 sequences, with about 17% found just once. These records were also assigned to another study, of T cells in Graves' hyperthyroidism and ophthalmopathy.

Sequencing was performed on peripheral blood mononuclear cells (PBMCs), taken at new diagnosis, from a patient treated with antithyroid drugs. Every receptor here comes from a middle-aged man with Graves disease.

The sample holds a few counts of this clonotype. The chain joins TRBV20-1 to TRBJ2-1, with a possible D match to TRBD2 (7 bases). Deletions cut 3 bases from V and 13 bases from J, with 16 bases between. CDR3 size: 12 residues. From germline, CDR1 is DFQATT and CDR2 SNEGSKA (reference sequence). The CDR3 coding sequence is TGCAGTGCTAGGGGAGGGGGGGCCCGCCAGTTCTTC. Translated, it gives CSARGGGARQFF.

This clonotype was observed many times. The chain couples TRBV7-9 to TRBJ2-7, with D possibly matching TRBD1 (6 bases). The CDR3 runs 15 residues. CDR1 is SEHNR and CDR2 is FQNEAQ in the germline V gene (reference sequence). Trimming took off 5 bases at V and 3 bases at J, with 17 bases between the two ends. The CDR3 protein is CASSQDGTKRYEQYF. The CDR3 nucleotides read TGTGCCAGCAGCCAGGACGGGACAAAACGCTACGAGCAGTACTTC.

The chain couples TRBV12-3 or TRBV12-4 to TRBJ2-6, with TRBD1 as a possible D gene (6 bases). The CDR3 spans 15 residues. V lost 6 bases and J 8 bases, leaving 17 bases between the germline ends. CDR3 bases: TGTGCCAGCAGCTCACAGGGATTAACTTCCAACGTCCTGACTTTC. It yields the protein CASSSQGLTSNVLTF.

This clonotype has only a few counts. The chain combines TRBV20-1 with TRBJ2-2; 13 nucleotides agree with TRBD2. Looked up from germline, CDR1 is DFQATT and CDR2 is SNEGSKA (reference sequence). The ends lost 1 base at V and 4 bases at J; junction bases unmatched: 3. The CDR3 consists of 16 residues. CDR3 DNA: TGCAGTGCTAGAGGAACTAGCGGGAGGGGCACCGGGGAGCTGTTTTTT. Its translation is CSARGTSGRGTGELFF.

The table lists this clonotype with many counts. The chain combines TRBV28 with TRBJ2-5, with D hard to call. In germline, CDR1 is MDHEN, CDR2 SYDVKM. V lost 6 bases, J lost 2 bases, and 10 bases lay in between. The CDR3 is 13 amino acids. CDR3 DNA: TGTGCCAGCAGCCCGACTCCACAAGAGACCCAGTACTTC. The encoded protein is CASSPTPQETQYF.

This clonotype showed up just a few times. The chain links TRBV3-1 to TRBJ1-4; D is unresolved. The CDR3 has 14 amino acids. Trimming took off 3 bases at V and 0 bases at J, with 5 bases between the two ends. CDR1 LGHDT and CDR2 YNNKEL come from the germline V gene (reference sequence). The CDR3 DNA is TGTGCCAGCAGCCACGGGGCAACTAATGAAAAACTGTTTTTT. Residues: CASSHGATNEKLFF. Complete variable domain (other parts from reference TRBV3-1 and TRBJ1-4): DTAVSQTPKYLVTQMGNDKSIKCEQNLGHDTMYWYKQDSKKFLKIMFSYNNKELIINETVPNRFSPKSPDKAHLNLHINSLELGDSAVYFCASSHGATNEKLFFGSGTQLSVL.

This clonotype was counted at least ten times. The chain joins TRBV2 to TRBJ1-2, with D tentatively TRBD1 (5 bases). The CDR3 runs 12 residues. The ends were cut back, 7 bases at V and 4 bases at J, with 10 bases in the middle. Germline V gene lookup returns CDR1 SNHLY and CDR2 FYNNEI. This CDR3 is CASMGGGYGYTF. In DNA, the CDR3 is TGTGCCAGCATGGGGGGGGGCTATGGCTACACCTTC.

This clonotype was seen repeatedly, ten times or more. The junction differs from germline at one of its ends, possibly a read error. The chain employs TRBV4-1 and TRBJ1-4; D gene ambiguous. Germline-derived CDR1 and CDR2 are MGHRA and YSYEKL. The CDR3 sequence is 15 residues long. CDR3 residues: CASSQDPGTNEKLFF. The CDR3 region has the DNA TGTGCCAGCAGCCAAGACCCCGGTACTAATGAAAAACTGTTTTTT.

This clonotype came up many times. The V call is TRBV5-1, the J call TRBJ2-3, with D hard to call. Trimming pared 1 base from V and 5 bases from J, leaving 14 bases between. In germline, CDR1 is SGHRS, CDR2 YFSETQ. The CDR3 totals 15 residues. The DNA for the CDR3 is TGCGCCAGCAGCTTGTCCACCTTACTGGGAGATACGCAGTATTTT. It codes for CASSLSTLLGDTQYF.

This clonotype was counted many times. CDR3 DNA: TGTGCCAGCAGCCAAGGGTGGCGGGAGATCTACAATGAGCAGTTCTTC. Translated, it gives CASSQGWREIYNEQFF. The chain carries TRBV3-1 and TRBJ2-1; TRBD2 aligns across 7 bases. CDR3 length equals 16 residues. Unmatched junction bases numbered 6, after V lost 1 base and J lost 3 bases. Looked up from germline, CDR1 is LGHDT and CDR2 is YNNKEL (reference sequence).

For this clonotype: Given a much more abundant clone one base away, this may be a read error. The CDR3: CASSQVWSGGSEQFF. CDR3 in DNA: TGTGCCAGCAGCCAAGTCTGGTCAGGGGGCAGCGAGCAGTTCTTC. The chain uses TRBV3-1 and TRBJ2-1; TRBD1 aligns across 8 bases. Germline V CDR1 and CDR2: LGHDT, YNNKEL (reference sequence). The CDR3 sequence is 15 residues long. V shed 1 base and J 10 bases; nucleotides not matched to a gene: 9.

With regard to this clonotype: The junction departs from the called germline gene at one end, perhaps through a read error. The chain links TRBV12-3 or TRBV12-4 to TRBJ2-2, with 8 positions matching TRBD2. The CDR3 has 15 amino acids. The CDR3 region has the DNA TGTGCCACCAGTAACGGGAGGGCCTCGGGCGGGGAGCTGTTTTTT. This translates into CATSNGRASGGELFF.

This clonotype was detected many times. The rearrangement uses TRBV9 and TRBJ1-1, with D maybe TRBD1 (6 bases). Per the germline V gene, CDR1 is SGDLS and CDR2 is YYNGEE. V was trimmed by 3 bases and J by 6 bases, leaving 15 bases between them. The CDR3 length is 14 residues. In nucleotides, the CDR3 is TGTGCCAGCAGCGCCGGGACATATCGAGCTGAAGCTTTCTTT. Translated, it gives CASSAGTYRAEAFF.

In this sample, this clonotype turned up many times. The chain recombines TRBV12-3 or TRBV12-4 with TRBJ2-2; weak D call: TRBD2 (6 bases). V was clipped by 7 bases and J by 5 bases, with 14 bases between them. The CDR3 is 14 amino acids. The CDR3 loop reads CASIPGLQTGELFF. In DNA, the CDR3 is TGTGCCAGCATTCCGGGACTCCAAACCGGGGAGCTGTTTTTT.

This clonotype showed up many times. The chain joins TRBV6-1 to TRBJ2-7; 8 positions match TRBD2. The germline V gene encodes CDR1 MNHNS and CDR2 SASEGT. This CDR3 comprises 14 residues. Unmatched junction bases numbered 9, after V lost 7 bases and J lost 4 bases. The CDR3 DNA reads as TGTGCCAGCACCCTGAGCGGGAGACAATACGAGCAGTACTTC. Protein sequence: CASTLSGRQYEQYF.

Turning to this clonotype: Relative to the germline gene, one junction end is altered; a read error may explain this. The V gene is TRBV11-2, the J gene TRBJ1-2, with D possibly matching TRBD1 (5 bases). The V gene's germline CDR1 is SGHAT and CDR2 FQNNGV. There are 15 residues in the CDR3. CDR3 in amino acids: CASSLDTGTNYGCTF. The CDR3 DNA sequence: TGTGCCAGCAGCTTAGATACTGGGACCAACTATGGCTGCACCTTC.

The chain uses TRBV19 and TRBJ2-7; 7 bases fit TRBD1. Trimming took 7 bases from V and 1 from J; bases not matched to a gene: 10. The CDR3 consists of 15 residues. The germline V gene has CDR1 LNHDA and CDR2 SQIVND (reference sequence). CDR3 protein: CASTPTGVGSYEQYF. CDR3 bases: TGTGCCAGTACCCCAACAGGGGTCGGGTCCTACGAGCAGTACTTC.

This clonotype was observed a handful of times. This chain connects TRBV9 to TRBJ1-4, with D possibly TRBD1 on 6 matching bases. Germline CDR1 SGDLS, CDR2 YYNGEE. The length of the CDR3 is 15 residues. The V gene lost 4 bases and the J gene lost 5 bases, with 15 bases spanning the gap. The CDR3 protein is CASSPQTGPNEKLFF. DNA of the CDR3: TGTGCCAGCAGCCCCCAGACAGGCCCGAATGAAAAACTGTTTTTT.

This clonotype came up many times. The V gene is TRBV29-1, the J gene TRBJ2-2; D assignment may be TRBD1 or TRBD2 (5 bases each). The CDR3 consists of 17 residues. Germline V gives CDR1 SQVTM, CDR2 ANQGSEA. The V gene lost 2 bases and the J gene lost 2 bases, with 18 bases spanning the gap. The CDR3 bases are TGCAGCGTTGAATGGAAATGGGACGGCCTTAACACCGGGGAGCTGTTTTTT. Its protein product is CSVEWKWDGLNTGELFF.

Many counts were recorded for this clonotype. The chain joins TRBV7-3 to TRBJ1-1; D remains ambiguous. The CDR3 totals 13 residues. The germline V and J ends were trimmed by 5 bases and 3 bases, with 10 bases remaining between them. Germline assignment: CDR1 SGHTA and CDR2 FQGTGA. CDR3 in DNA: TGTGCCAGCAGCCCCGACGGGGACACTGAAGCTTTCTTT. The encoded protein is CASSPDGDTEAFF.

This clonotype was detected only a few times. The rearrangement links TRBV29-1 to TRBJ2-1; no clear D gene. The CDR3 runs 10 residues. Germline assignment: CDR1 SQVTM and CDR2 ANQGSEA. The germline V and J ends were trimmed by 3 bases and 6 bases, with 3 bases remaining between them. Here the CDR3 DNA reads TGCAGCGTTGAGGGCAATGAGCAGTTCTTC. Translating gives CSVEGNEQFF.

The sample holds a few counts of this clonotype. The chain has TRBV20-1 and TRBJ2-1; 11 nucleotides agree with TRBD2. The CDR3 extends over 14 amino acids. In germline, CDR1 is DFQATT, CDR2 SNEGSKA (reference sequence). Germline trimming cut 6 bases from V and 3 bases from J; bases unmatched to any gene: 4. CDR3 region: CSALGTSGYNEQFF. Written as DNA, the CDR3 is TGCAGTGCCCTGGGGACTAGCGGCTACAATGAGCAGTTCTTC.

This clonotype was counted ten times or more. The chain recombines TRBV5-6 with TRBJ1-1; possibly TRBD1 for D (6 bases). CDR1 is SGHDT and CDR2 is YYEEEE in the germline V gene. This CDR3 contains 15 residues. Trimming pared 0 bases from V and 1 base from J, leaving 10 bases between. CDR3 loop: CASSLGGGPNTEAFF. In nucleotides, the CDR3 is TGTGCCAGCAGCTTGGGGGGGGGGCCGAACACTGAAGCTTTCTTT.